This is a list of T cell receptor beta chains from one sample in a study of T cell responses to AZD1222 COVID-19 vaccine. TCRdb's table, derived via immunoSEQ multiplex PCR, lists solely in-frame clones and lacks some. Found here are under 130,000 clones, around 91% of them singletons; the top ten hold about 48%. The material was peripheral blood, obtained on day 0 of AZD1222 vaccination. Receptors originate from an adult in good health. CDR3s include the opening cysteine and the closing phenylalanine or tryptophan. A D gene is named only where the DNA matches it firmly. Size is omitted from some rows. Given values are once, few, many or a class for expanded clones.

NA NA TRBJ2-7 TRBV7-3 CASSSTLGSTVEQYF TGTGCCAGCAGCTCGACCTTGGGGAGCACCGTCGAGCAGTACTTC
NA NA TRBJ2-3 TRBV11-2 CASSGFSSTDTQYF TGTGCCAGCAGCGGATTCTCCAGCACAGATACGCAGTATTTT
once NA TRBJ1-2 TRBV5-4 CASSFRGAQGYTF TGTGCCAGCAGCTTTCGAGGGGCTCAGGGCTACACCTTC
once NA TRBJ1-2 TRBV13 CASSSRGGGYTF TGTGCCAGCAGCTCCAGGGGTGGGGGCTACACCTTC
NA NA TRBJ1-2 TRBV10-3 CAISEATDNYGYTF TGTGCCATCAGTGAGGCGACAGATAACTATGGCTACACCTTC
NA NA TRBJ1-1 TRBV19 CASSFPPPLNTEAFF TGTGCCAGTAGTTTTCCCCCCCCATTGAACACTGAAGCTTTCTTT
NA NA TRBJ2-5 TRBV19 CASSTRQQETQYF TGTGCCAGTAGTACCCGACAGCAAGAGACCCAGTACTTC
NA NA TRBJ2-7 TRBV15 CATSRDPGQTAYEQYF TGTGCCACCAGCAGAGATCCTGGACAAACCGCCTACGAGCAGTACTTC
NA NA TRBJ1-2 TRBV13 CASSIGTGGTGGYTF TGTGCCAGCAGCATCGGGACCGGGGGGACGGGGGGCTACACCTTC
once TRBD2 TRBJ2-1 TRBV29-1 CSVAAGGALDEQFF TGCAGCGTTGCAGCGGGAGGTGCTTTGGATGAGCAGTTCTTC
NA NA TRBJ2-2 TRBV7-6 CASSLDTSANTGELFF TGTGCCAGCAGCTTAGATACAAGCGCTAACACCGGGGAGCTGTTTTTT
NA TRBD2 TRBJ2-3 TRBV6-2/TRBV6-3 CASSYSMSPGLGTDTQYF TGTGCCAGCAGTTACTCGATGTCTCCGGGACTAGGGACAGATACGCAGTATTTT
NA TRBD2 TRBJ2-5 TRBV11-2 CASSPPGLARETQYF TGTGCCAGCAGCCCGCCGGGACTAGCACGCGAGACCCAGTACTTC
few TRBD2 TRBJ2-7 TRBV27 CASSLSGTSGREQYF TGTGCCAGCAGTTTATCAGGGACTAGCGGGAGGGAGCAGTACTTC
NA TRBD2 TRBJ2-1 TRBV4-2 CASSQEGLAGSNEQFF TGTGCCAGCAGCCAAGAAGGCCTAGCGGGATCCAATGAGCAGTTCTTC
NA NA TRBJ2-7 TRBV10-3 CAIRESTYEQYF TGTGCCATCAGGGAGTCCACCTACGAGCAGTACTTC
NA NA TRBJ2-7 TRBV28 CASILSRGAGEQYF TGTGCCAGCATCCTCTCTCGGGGGGCAGGAGAGCAGTACTTC
NA NA TRBJ1-4 TRBV27 CASSAGLNNEKLFF TGTGCCAGCAGCGCGGGCCTAAATAATGAAAAACTGTTTTTT
NA NA TRBJ2-2 TRBV5-8 CASSLGLGLIKPNTGELFF TGTGCCAGCAGCTTGGGGTTGGGACTCATAAAACCCAACACCGGGGAGCTGTTTTTT
NA NA TRBJ2-1 TRBV7-8 CASSLEGGLFNEQFF TGTGCCAGCAGCTTAGAGGGGGGCCTATTCAATGAGCAGTTCTTC
NA NA TRBJ1-2 TRBV15 CATSGGDSLANYGYTF TGTGCCACCAGCGGCGGAGACAGCCTTGCTAACTATGGCTACACCTTC